This record looks at one T cell receptor (beta chain) sequence and its context. Antigen unknown. This sample is drawn from a study of T cell responses to AZD1222 COVID-19 vaccine. Study results and caveats: Donors, mostly white British, included more females; clonal diversity was possibly underestimated.

Assay: immunoSEQ multiplex PCR; the TCRdb copy retains only in-frame clones and omits some. The sample has nearly 90,000 clones, roughly 86% seen once. Sequencing was performed on peripheral blood, taken on day 0 of AZD1222 vaccination. The sequence derives from an adult in good health.

DNA of the CDR3: TGCGCCAGCAGCCAAGGTTTGGGATCCTACGAGCAGTACTTC. Translated: CASSQGLGSYEQYF. The chain is built from TRBV4-3 and TRBJ2-7; D is undetermined. V dropped 1 base and J dropped 1 base, with 8 bases sitting between them. The CDR3 runs 14 residues. Germline values: CDR1 LGHNA, CDR2 YSLEER.